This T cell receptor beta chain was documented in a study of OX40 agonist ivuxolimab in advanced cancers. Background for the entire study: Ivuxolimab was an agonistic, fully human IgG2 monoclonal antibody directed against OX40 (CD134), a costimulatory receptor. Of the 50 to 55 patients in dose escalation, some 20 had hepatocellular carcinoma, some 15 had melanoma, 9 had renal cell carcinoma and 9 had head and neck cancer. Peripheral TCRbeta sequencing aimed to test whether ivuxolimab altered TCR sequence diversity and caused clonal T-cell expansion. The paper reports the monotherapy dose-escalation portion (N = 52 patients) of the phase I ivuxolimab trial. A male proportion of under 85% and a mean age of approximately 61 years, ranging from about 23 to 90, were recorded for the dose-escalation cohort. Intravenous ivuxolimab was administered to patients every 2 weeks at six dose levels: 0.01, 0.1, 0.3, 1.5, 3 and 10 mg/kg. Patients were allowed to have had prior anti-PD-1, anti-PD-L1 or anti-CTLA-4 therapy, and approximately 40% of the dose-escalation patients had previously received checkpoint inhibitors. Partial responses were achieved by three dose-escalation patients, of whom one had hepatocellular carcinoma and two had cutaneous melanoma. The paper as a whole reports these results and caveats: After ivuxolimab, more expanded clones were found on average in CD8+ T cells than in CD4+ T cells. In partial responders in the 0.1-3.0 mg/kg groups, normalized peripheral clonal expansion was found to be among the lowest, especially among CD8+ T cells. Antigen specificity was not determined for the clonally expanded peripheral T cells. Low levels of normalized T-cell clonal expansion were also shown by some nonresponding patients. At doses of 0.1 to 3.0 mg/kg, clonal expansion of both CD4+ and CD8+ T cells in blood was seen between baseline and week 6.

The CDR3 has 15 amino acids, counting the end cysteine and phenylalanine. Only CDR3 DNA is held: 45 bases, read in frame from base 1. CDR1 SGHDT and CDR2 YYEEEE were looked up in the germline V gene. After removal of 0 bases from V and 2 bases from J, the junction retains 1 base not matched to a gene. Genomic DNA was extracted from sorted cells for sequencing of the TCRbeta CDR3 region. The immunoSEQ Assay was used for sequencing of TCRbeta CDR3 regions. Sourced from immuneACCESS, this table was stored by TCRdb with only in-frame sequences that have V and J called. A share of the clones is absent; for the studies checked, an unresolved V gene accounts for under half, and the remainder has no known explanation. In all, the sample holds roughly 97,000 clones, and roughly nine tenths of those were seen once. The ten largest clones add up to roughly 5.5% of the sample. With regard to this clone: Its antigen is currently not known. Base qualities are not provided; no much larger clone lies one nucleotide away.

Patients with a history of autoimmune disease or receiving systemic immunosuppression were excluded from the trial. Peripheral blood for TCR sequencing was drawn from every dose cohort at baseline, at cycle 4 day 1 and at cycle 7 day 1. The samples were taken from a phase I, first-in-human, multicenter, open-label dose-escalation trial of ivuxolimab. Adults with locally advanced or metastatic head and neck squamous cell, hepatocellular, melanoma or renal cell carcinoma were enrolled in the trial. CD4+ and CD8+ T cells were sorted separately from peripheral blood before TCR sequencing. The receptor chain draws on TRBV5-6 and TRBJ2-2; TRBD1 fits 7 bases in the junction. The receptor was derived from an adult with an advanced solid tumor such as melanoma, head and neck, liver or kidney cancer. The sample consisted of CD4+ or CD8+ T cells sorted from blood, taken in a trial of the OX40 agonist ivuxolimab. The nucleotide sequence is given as TGTGCCAGCAGCTTGGGACAGGGAAACACCGGGGAGCTGTTTTTT. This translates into CASSLGQGNTGELFF.